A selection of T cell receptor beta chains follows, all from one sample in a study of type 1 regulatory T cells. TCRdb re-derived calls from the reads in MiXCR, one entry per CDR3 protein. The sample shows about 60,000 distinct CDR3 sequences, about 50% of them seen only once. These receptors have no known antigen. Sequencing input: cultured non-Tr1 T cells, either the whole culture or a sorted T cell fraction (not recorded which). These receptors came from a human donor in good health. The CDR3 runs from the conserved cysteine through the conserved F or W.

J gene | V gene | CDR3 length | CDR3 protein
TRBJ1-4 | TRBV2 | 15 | CASSVAQGNGEKLFF
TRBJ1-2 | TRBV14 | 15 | CASSPLPFPNYGYTF
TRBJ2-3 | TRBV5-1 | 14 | CASSVSASTDTQYF
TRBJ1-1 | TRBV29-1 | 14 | CSADWAGANTEAFF
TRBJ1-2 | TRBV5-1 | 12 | CASSADRYGYTF
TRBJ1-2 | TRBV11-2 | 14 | CASSWGTGRYGYTF
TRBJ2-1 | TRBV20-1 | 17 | CSARDRLAGSSYNEQFF
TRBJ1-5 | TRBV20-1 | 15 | CSAVAGRGPNQPQHF
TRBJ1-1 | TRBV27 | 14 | CASKPPPPNTEAFF
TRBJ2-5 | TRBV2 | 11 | CASSSQETQYF
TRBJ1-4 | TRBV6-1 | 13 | CASSPRQGEKLFF
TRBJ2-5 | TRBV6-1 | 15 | CASSEGQGAGETQYF
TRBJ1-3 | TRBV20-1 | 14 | CSARQALSGNTIYF
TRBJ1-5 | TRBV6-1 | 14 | CASIKQDSNQPQHF
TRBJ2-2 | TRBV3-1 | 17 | CASSQGSGGAGTGELFF
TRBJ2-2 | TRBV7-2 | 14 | CASSGTMNTGELFF
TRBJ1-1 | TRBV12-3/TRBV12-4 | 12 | CASSPGVGEAFF
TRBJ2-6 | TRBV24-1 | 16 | CATSEAGRGGANVLTF
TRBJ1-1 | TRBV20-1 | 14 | CSAQTGGWNTEAFF
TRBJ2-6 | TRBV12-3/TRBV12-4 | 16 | CASSLWWGSGANVLTF
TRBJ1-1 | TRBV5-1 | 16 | CASSPSGQAMVTEAFF
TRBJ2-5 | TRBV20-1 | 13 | CSAPSGTEETQYF
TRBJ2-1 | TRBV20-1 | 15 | CSAREGLAGHLEQFF
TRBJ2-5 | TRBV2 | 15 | CASKVGGLIQETQYF
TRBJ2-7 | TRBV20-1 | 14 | CSATAVEKVYEQYF
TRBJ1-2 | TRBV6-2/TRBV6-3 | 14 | CASRAGDRPLGYTF
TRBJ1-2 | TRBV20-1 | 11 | CNARRDYGYTF
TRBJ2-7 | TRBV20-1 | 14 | CSAPGTGATYEQYF
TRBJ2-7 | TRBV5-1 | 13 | CASSLGQINEQYF
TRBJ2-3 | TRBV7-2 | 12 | CASSNYFHTQYF
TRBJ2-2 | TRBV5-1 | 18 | CASSPTSGGPSNTGELFF
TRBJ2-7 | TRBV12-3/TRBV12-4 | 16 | CASSLGSAGGSYEQYF
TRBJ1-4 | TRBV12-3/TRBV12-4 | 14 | CASLSWGLSEKLFF
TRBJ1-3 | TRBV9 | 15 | CASSGYQGSGNTIYF
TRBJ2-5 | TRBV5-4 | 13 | CASSPDRVKTQYF
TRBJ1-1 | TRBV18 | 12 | CASSPEDTEAFF
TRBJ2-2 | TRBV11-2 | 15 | CASARRDRATGELFF
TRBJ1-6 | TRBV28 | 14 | CASRPGHTNSPLHF
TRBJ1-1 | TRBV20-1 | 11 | CSASREYSAFF
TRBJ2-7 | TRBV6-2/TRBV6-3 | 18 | CASSYSSAGTENYYEQYF
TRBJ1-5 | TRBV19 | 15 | CASSSTRGPGQPQHF
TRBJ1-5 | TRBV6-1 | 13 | CASGDYSNQPQHF
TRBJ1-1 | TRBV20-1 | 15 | CSARATEGKNTEAFF
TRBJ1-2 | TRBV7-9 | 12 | CASYGGNYGYTF
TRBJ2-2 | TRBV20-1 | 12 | CSARDNTGELFF
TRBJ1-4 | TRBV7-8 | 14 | CASSFDSGHEKLFF
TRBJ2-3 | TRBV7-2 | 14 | CASSGRKHTDTQYF
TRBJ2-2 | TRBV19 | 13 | CATNRGFTGELFF
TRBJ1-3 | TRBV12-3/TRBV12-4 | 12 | CASSLKGASPQF
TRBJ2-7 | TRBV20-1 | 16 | CSARKVRGTDSYEQYF